The present entry profiles one TCR beta chain with its context. Its antigen remains unknown. The record originates from a study of cytomegalovirus exposure and HLA in healthy donors. PCR primers comprised 60 Vbeta and 13 Jbeta primers. Per the original data handling: Around 12 million of tens of millions of unique TCR beta chains were shared, per a later count. Produced via immunoSEQ multiplex PCR; TCRdb's table is partial and in-frame only. V, J and clone size derive from that table, while D and trimming were established from the DNA sequence. The repertoire holds around 120,000 clones, with roughly 80% as singletons. Study-wide points: Later on, a genetic analysis was performed. It linked a missense variant in DCLRE1C with V- and J-gene trimming of TCR beta. When a later analysis was performed, an Asian-associated ancestry cluster reportedly had fewer N-insertions than the roughly 630-donor mean. Earlier analysis looked at TCR beta V segments, and most were productive about 90% or about 30% of the time.

Germline V gene sequence: CDR1 GTSNPN, CDR2 SVGIG (reference sequence). CDR3 size: 14 residues. The J segment lost 5 bases and the V segment lost 0 bases, leaving 2 bases of the junction unmatched. The TCR originated in a woman aged 40 to 50 in good health and CMV-seropositive. The chain has TRBV30 and TRBJ1-4; the match to TRBD1 covers 8 bases. The sequenced material came from PBMCs. The CDR3: CAWSVPGGNEKLFF. CDR3 bases: TGTGCCTGGAGTGTACCAGGGGGCAATGAAAAACTGTTTTTT.